This entry lists 2 T cell receptor beta chains sequenced from one sample in a study of shared clonotypes between healthy human individuals. Sequenced by immunoSEQ multiplex PCR; TCRdb stores in-frame clones only, minus some. The table shows about 1.1 million clones, with about 72% occurring only once. Sequencing used memory CD4+ T cells from PBMCs. As to subset: CD45RA-negative fraction. The source is a young man in good health. Some clones in this sample may be carry-over from other donors' samples.

The chain joins TRBV5-1 to TRBJ1-1; 7 bases line up with TRBD1. The CDR3 runs to 13 residues. V lost 9 bases, J lost 0 bases, and 5 bases stayed unmatched. Germline values: CDR1 SGHRS, CDR2 YFSETQ. CDR3: CATRGQMNTEAFF. CDR3 coding DNA: TGCGCCACCAGGGGACAGATGAACACTGAAGCTTTCTTT. The full variable domain, its missing parts supplied by reference TRBV5-1 and TRBJ1-1, is KAGVTQTPRYLIKTRGQQVTLSCSPISGHRSVSWYQQTPGQGLQFLFEYFSETQRNKGNFPGRFSGRQFSNSRSEMNVSTLELGDSALYLCATRGQMNTEAFFGQGTRLTVV.

V and J are TRBV18 and TRBJ2-7; TRBD1 agrees at 8 bases. This CDR3 has 15 amino acids. V dropped 0 bases and J dropped 4; count of bases not matched to a gene: 5. Germline loops: CDR1 KGHSH, CDR2 LQKENI. CDR3 coding DNA: TGTGCCAGCTCACCACCAAGGCAGGGGGCATACGAGCAGTACTTC. Its protein is CASSPPRQGAYEQYF.